These T cell receptor beta chains were read from a single sample in a study of control samples from healthy donors and cancer patients. Profiled with immunoSEQ multiplex PCR; TCRdb holds only in-frame clones, not every one. The table shows roughly 450,000 clones, with around 90% occurring only once. The sample was PBMCs. The source is a man between 40 and 49 years old with head and neck cancer. The CDR3 runs from the conserved cysteine through the conserved F or W. The D gene is left open where the match is weak. A clone size is listed for some rows: how often the clone was seen (once, few, many), or a class if it is expanded.

once	TRBV12-3/TRBV12-4	TRBJ2-5	.	13	TGTGCCAGCAGACCTGGCCCTCAAGAGACCCAGTACTTC	CASRPGPQETQYF
.	TRBV11-3	TRBJ1-3	.	14	TGTGCCAGCAGAGCCGACAGGCTTGGAAACACCATATATTTT	CASRADRLGNTIYF
.	TRBV9	TRBJ1-3	.	15	TGTGCCAGCAGCTCCCCCGCCGGACACAGAAACACCATATATTTT	CASSSPAGHRNTIYF
.	TRBV15	TRBJ2-7	.	14	TGTGCCACCAGCAGAGATAAGGGGACCTACGAGCAGTACTTC	CATSRDKGTYEQYF
.	TRBV11-1	TRBJ1-5	TRBD1	16	TGTGCCAGCAGCTTTACTCAGGGGGCTGGCAATCAGCCCCAGCATTTT	CASSFTQGAGNQPQHF
few	TRBV29-1	TRBJ2-7	TRBD1	13	TGCAGCGTTGCTCGGACAGGGGGCCGTGAGCAGTACTTC	CSVARTGGREQYF
few	TRBV28	TRBJ1-6	.	11	TGTGCCAGCACCGGCGGGTCACCCCTCCACTTT	CASTGGSPLHF
.	TRBV4-2	TRBJ2-1	.	18	TGTGCCAGCAGCCAGGGGAGTGGGGAGCGGGCTTACTACAATGAGCAGTTCTTC	CASSQGSGERAYYNEQFF
once	TRBV27	TRBJ2-6	.	13	TGTGCCAGCAGTCGGTCTGGGTCCAACGTCCTGACTTTC	CASSRSGSNVLTF
once	TRBV6-6	TRBJ2-7	TRBD1	17	TGTGCCAGCAGTCTAACCCACGGGACAGGCAAGTCCTACGAGCAGTACTTC	CASSLTHGTGKSYEQYF
.	TRBV30	TRBJ1-4	TRBD1	14	TGTGCCTCCTCCCCAGGGGGGACTAATGAAAAACTGTTTTTT	CASSPGGTNEKLFF